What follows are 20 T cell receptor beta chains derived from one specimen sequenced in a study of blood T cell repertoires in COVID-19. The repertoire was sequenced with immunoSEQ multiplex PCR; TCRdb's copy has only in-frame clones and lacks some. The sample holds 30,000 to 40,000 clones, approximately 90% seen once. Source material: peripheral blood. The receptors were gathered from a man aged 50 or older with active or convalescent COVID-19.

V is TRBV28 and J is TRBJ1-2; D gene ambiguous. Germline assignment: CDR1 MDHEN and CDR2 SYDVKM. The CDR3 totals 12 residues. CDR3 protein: CGSRPNGYGYTF. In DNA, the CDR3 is TGTGGATCTAGACCAAATGGCTATGGCTACACCTTC.

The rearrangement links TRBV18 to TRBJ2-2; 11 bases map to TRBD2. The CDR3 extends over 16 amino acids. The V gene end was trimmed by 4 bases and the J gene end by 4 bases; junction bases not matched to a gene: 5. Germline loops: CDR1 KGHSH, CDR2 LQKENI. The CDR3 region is CASSLGTSGFTGELFF. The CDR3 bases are TGTGCCAGCTCACTGGGGACTAGCGGATTCACCGGGGAGCTGTTTTTT.

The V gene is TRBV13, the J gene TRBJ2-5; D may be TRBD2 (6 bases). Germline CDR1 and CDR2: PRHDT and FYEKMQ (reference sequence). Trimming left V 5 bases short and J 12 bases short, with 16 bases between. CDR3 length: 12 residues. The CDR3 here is CASSAAGTPKYF. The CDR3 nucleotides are TGTGCCAGCAGCGCCGCCGGGACTCCTAAGTACTTC.

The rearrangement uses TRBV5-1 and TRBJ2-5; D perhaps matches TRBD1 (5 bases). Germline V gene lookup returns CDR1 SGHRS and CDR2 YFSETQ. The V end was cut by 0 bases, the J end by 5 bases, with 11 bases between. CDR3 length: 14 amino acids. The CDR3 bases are TGCGCCAGCAGCTTGGTGGGGTCAGGGGAGACCCAGTACTTC. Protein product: CASSLVGSGETQYF.

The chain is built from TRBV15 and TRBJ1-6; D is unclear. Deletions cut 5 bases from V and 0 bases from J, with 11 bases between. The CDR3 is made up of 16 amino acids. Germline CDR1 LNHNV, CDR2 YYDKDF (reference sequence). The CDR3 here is CATSGEGSSYNSPLHF. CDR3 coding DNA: TGTGCCACCAGCGGTGAGGGAAGCTCCTATAATTCACCCCTCCACTTT.

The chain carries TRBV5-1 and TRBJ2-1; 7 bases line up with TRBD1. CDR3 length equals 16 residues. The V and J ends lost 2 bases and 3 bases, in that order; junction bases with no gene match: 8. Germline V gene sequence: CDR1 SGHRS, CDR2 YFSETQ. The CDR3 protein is CASSFQGVPNYNEQFF. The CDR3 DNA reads TGCGCCAGCAGCTTTCAGGGGGTCCCGAACTACAATGAGCAGTTCTTC.

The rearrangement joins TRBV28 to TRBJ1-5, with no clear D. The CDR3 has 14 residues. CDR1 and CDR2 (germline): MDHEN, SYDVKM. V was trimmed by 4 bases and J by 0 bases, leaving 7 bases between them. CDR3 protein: CASSYSFSNQPQHF. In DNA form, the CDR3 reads TGTGCCAGCAGTTATTCGTTTAGCAATCAGCCCCAGCATTTT.

The CDR3 DNA is TGCGCCAGCGGAGACAGGGGGAACTATGGCTACACCTTC. Amino acid sequence: CASGDRGNYGYTF. This chain joins TRBV4-3 and TRBJ1-2, with 9 bases that match TRBD1. The V gene's germline CDR1 is LGHNA and CDR2 YSLEER. This CDR3 contains 13 residues. With V trimmed by 8 bases and J by 2 bases, 3 bases remained unmatched.

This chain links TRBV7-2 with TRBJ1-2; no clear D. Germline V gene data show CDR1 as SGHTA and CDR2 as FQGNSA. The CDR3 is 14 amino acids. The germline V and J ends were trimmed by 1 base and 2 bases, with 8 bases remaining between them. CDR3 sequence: CASSLDGVNYGYTF. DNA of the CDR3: TGTGCCAGCAGCTTAGACGGAGTCAACTATGGCTACACCTTC.

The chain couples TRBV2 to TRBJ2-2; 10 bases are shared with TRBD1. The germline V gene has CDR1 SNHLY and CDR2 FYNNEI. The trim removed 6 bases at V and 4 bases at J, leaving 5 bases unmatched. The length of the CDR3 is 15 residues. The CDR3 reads CASSYRTGGTGELFF. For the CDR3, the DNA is TGTGCCAGCAGCTACAGGACAGGGGGCACCGGGGAGCTGTTTTTT. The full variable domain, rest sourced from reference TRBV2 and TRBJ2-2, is EPEVTQTPSHQVTQMGQEVILRCVPISNHLYFYWYRQILGQKVEFLVSFYNNEISEKSEIFDDQFSVERPDGSNFTLKIRSTKLEDSAMYFCASSYRTGGTGELFFGEGSRLTVL.

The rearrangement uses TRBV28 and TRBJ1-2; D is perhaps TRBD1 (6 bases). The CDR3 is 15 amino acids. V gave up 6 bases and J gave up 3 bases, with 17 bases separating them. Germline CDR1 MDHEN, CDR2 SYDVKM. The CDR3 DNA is TGTGCCAGCAGCTGGACAGACAAACGAGACTATGGCTACACCTTC. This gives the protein CASSWTDKRDYGYTF.

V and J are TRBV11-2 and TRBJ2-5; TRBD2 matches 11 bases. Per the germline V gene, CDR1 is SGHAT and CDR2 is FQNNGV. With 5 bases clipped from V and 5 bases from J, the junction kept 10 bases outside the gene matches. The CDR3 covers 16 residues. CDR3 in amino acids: CASSLLAGGPGETQYF. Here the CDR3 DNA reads TGTGCCAGCAGCCTCTTAGCGGGAGGGCCGGGGGAGACCCAGTACTTC.

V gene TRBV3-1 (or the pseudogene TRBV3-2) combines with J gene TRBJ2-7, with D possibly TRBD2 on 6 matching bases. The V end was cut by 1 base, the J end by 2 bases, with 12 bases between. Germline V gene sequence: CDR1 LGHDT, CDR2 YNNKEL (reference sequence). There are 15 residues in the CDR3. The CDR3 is CASSQVFAGPYEQYF. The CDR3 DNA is TGTGCCAGCAGCCAAGTCTTCGCGGGGCCCTACGAGCAGTACTTC.

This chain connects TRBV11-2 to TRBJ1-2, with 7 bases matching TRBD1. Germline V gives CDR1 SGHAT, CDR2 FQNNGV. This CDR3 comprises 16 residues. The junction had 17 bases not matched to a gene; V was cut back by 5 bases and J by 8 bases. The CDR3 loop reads CASSMILRDSLLGYTF. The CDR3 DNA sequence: TGTGCCAGCAGCATGATTCTCCGGGACAGCCTCCTGGGCTACACCTTC.

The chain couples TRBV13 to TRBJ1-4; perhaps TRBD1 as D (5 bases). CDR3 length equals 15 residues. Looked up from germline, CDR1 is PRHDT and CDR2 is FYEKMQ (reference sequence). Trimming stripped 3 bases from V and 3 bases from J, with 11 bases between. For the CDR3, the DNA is TGTGCCAGCAGCTTCTACAGGCCAGCTAATGAAAAACTGTTTTTT. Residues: CASSFYRPANEKLFF.

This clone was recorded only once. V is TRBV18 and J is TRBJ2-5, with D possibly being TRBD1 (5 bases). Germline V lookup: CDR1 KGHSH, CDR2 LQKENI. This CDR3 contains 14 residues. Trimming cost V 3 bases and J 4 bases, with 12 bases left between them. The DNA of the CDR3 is TGTGCCAGCTCACCGCTCAGGGAAAGAGAGACCCAGTACTTC. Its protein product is CASSPLRERETQYF.

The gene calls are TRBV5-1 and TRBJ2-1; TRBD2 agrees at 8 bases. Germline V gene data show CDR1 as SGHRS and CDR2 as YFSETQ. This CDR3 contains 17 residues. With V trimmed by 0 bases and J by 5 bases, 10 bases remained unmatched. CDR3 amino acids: CASSLVPGGSVNNEQFF. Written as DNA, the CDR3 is TGCGCCAGCAGCTTGGTACCGGGAGGGTCTGTAAACAATGAGCAGTTCTTC.

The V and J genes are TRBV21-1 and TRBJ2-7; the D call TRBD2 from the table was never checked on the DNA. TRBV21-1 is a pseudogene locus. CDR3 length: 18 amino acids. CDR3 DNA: TGTGCCAGCAGCAAAGGAAAGGCAATTTTCGGGAGTGACTACGAGCAGTACTTC. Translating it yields CASSKGKAIFGSDYEQYF.

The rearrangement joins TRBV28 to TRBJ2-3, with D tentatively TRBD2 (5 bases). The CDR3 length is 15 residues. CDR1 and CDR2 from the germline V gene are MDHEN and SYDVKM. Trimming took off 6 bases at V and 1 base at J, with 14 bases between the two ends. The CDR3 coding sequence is TGTGCCAGCAGCTTTAGGTTGGGAGGCACAGATACGCAGTATTTT. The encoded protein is CASSFRLGGTDTQYF.

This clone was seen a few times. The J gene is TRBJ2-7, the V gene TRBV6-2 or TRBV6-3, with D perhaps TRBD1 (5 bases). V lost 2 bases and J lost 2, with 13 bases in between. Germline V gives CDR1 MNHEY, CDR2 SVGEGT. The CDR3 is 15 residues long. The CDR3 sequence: CASSYGIGQAYEQYF. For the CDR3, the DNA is TGTGCCAGCAGTTACGGAATTGGACAAGCCTACGAGCAGTACTTC.